The text below deals with one TCR beta chain. Its antigen is undetermined. Trimming took 8 bases from V and 0 from J, leaving 13 bases between them. The CDR3 length is 14 residues. Germline V CDR1 and CDR2: LNHDA, SQIVND (reference sequence). The record originates from a study of T cells in Graves' hyperthyroidism and ophthalmopathy. General study findings and limits: Most expanded thyroid clonotypes above 0.001 recurred in blood. The model's output predicted ophthalmopathy at a median of about 6.5 months prior to onset.

With duration under 3 months, ophthalmopathy was active: Clinical Activity Score at least 3, NOSPECS at least 4. RNA transcripts served as the template for amplifying TCR beta CDR3 regions. TCR CDR3 underwent first-round RT-PCR with the HTBI primer set. One entry per CDR3 protein, called by TCRdb with MiXCR from the multiplex PCR reads. The sample records 640,000 or so distinct CDR3 sequences, approximately 15% being singletons. The sequence derives from a woman younger than 35 with Graves' ophthalmopathy. Sequences were obtained from blood. The chain couples TRBV19 to TRBJ1-2; possibly TRBD1 for D (5 bases). The CDR3 DNA sequence: TGTGCCAGTCAAGGGACCCTCACTAACTATGGCTACACCTTC. Protein product: CASQGTLTNYGYTF.